This passage covers 27 T cell receptor beta chains from one sample sequenced in a study of glioma-infiltrating T cells after dendritic cell vaccination. Data came from immunoSEQ multiplex PCR; TCRdb stores just in-frame clones and leaves some out. This table holds about 82,000 clones, about 90% found once. The sample in question was blood, obtained before dendritic cell vaccination. These receptors were obtained from a human donor with glioblastoma.

V is TRBV7-6 and J is TRBJ2-7; maybe TRBD1 (5 bases). This CDR3 is 15 amino acids long. Trimming pared 5 bases from V and 4 bases from J, leaving 18 bases between. The germline V gene has CDR1 SGHVS and CDR2 FNYEAQ. The chain's CDR3 is CASSTQPQGGYEQYF. Here the CDR3 DNA reads TGTGCCAGCAGCACTCAGCCTCAGGGTGGATACGAGCAGTACTTC.

This chain uses TRBV7-2 with TRBJ1-1, with a weak D call TRBD1 (6 bases). This CDR3 is 13 amino acids long. V was trimmed by 8 bases and J by 0 bases, leaving 10 bases between them. Germline loops: CDR1 SGHTA, CDR2 FQGNSA. CDR3 sequence: CASLRGMNTEAFF. The CDR3 coding sequence is TGTGCCAGCCTCAGGGGAATGAACACTGAAGCTTTCTTT.

This clone was recorded once. The rearrangement joins TRBV27 to TRBJ2-7; 12 nucleotides match TRBD1. The V and J ends lost 0 bases and 7 bases, in that order; junction bases with no gene match: 10. Germline values: CDR1 MNHEY, CDR2 SMNVEV (reference sequence). The CDR3 is 17 amino acids. The CDR3 sequence: CASSLSLTGQGAGEQYF. DNA for the CDR3: TGTGCCAGCAGTTTATCGTTAACGGGACAGGGGGCTGGGGAGCAGTACTTC.

Concerning this clone: Other DNA sequences in the same sample also yield this CDR3. The gene calls are TRBV11-1 and TRBJ2-3, with D tentatively TRBD1 (5 bases). CDR1 SGHAT and CDR2 FQDESV come from the germline V gene (reference sequence). Trimming shortened V by 5 bases and J by 6 bases, and 15 bases separated the two germline ends. The CDR3 has 14 amino acids. The CDR3 loop is CASSTRQYTDTQYF. CDR3 DNA sequence: TGTGCCAGCAGCACCCGACAGTACACGGATACGCAGTATTTT. The full variable domain, in which reference TRBV11-1 and TRBJ2-3 provide the parts outside the CDR3, is EAEVAQSPRYKITEKSQAVAFWCDPISGHATLYWYRQILGQGPELLVQFQDESVVDDSQLPKDRFSAERLKGVDSTLKIQPAELGDSAMYLCASSTRQYTDTQYFGPGTRLTVL.

The chain has TRBV6-6 and TRBJ2-7; 9 bases match TRBD1. V lost 7 bases and J lost 4; bases outside the gene matches: 8. CDR3 size: 14 residues. CDR1 and CDR2 from the germline V gene are MNHNY and SVGAGI (reference sequence). The CDR3 is CASIQGGQGYEQYF. CDR3 coding DNA: TGTGCCAGCATCCAAGGGGGACAGGGTTACGAGCAGTACTTC.

The V gene is TRBV11-2, the J gene TRBJ2-5, with 7 bases matching TRBD2. The J call may be wrong; the DNA end is better matched by TRBJ2-7. The CDR3 is made up of 15 amino acids. From germline, CDR1 is SGHAT and CDR2 FQNNGV. CDR3 bases: TGTGCCAGCAGACTTGGGGGGGGAAACAACTACGAGCAGTACTTC. Its translation: CASRLGGGNNYEQYF.

The chain uses TRBV5-4 and TRBJ2-1; 7 bases are shared with TRBD1. Unmatched junction bases numbered 9, after V lost 4 bases and J lost 2 bases. Looked up from germline, CDR1 is SGHNT and CDR2 is YYREEE (reference sequence). The CDR3 consists of 16 residues. The CDR3 spells CASSPQDRRPYNEQFF. The CDR3 DNA reads as TGTGCCAGCAGCCCTCAGGACAGGCGACCCTACAATGAGCAGTTCTTC.

This chain joins TRBV30 and TRBJ2-3; D may be TRBD1 (6 bases). There are 15 residues in the CDR3. The V and J ends lost 2 bases and 2 bases respectively, with 14 bases between them. Germline lookup yields CDR1 GTSNPN and CDR2 SVGIG (reference sequence). Here the CDR3 reads CAWSPQGFYTDTQYF. The CDR3 DNA follows: TGTGCCTGGAGTCCCCAGGGGTTTTACACAGATACGCAGTATTTT.

The genes are TRBV18 and TRBJ2-1; TRBD2 might be the D (6 bases). Trimming pared 0 bases from V and 1 base from J, leaving 13 bases between. CDR3 size: 17 residues. Per germline, CDR1 KGHSH and CDR2 LQKENI. In DNA, the CDR3 is TGTGCCAGCTCACCACCGTGGCGGGGCCCTTCCTACAATGAGCAGTTCTTC. It specifies CASSPPWRGPSYNEQFF.

The rearrangement uses TRBV19 and TRBJ1-2; D is uncertain. Trimming pared 3 bases from V and 3 bases from J, leaving 11 bases between. The CDR3 has 14 residues. Germline lookup yields CDR1 LNHDA and CDR2 SQIVND (reference sequence). The CDR3 bases are TGTGCCAGTAGTATTCGGGAAGGCCACTATGGCTACACCTTC. The encoded protein is CASSIREGHYGYTF.

The rearrangement joins TRBV2 to TRBJ2-5; TRBD1 matches 10 bases. The J call is doubtful: the DNA matches TRBJ2-7 better. This CDR3 has 15 residues. The germline gives CDR1 SNHLY, CDR2 FYNNEI. CDR3 protein: CASTLDRGDIYEQYF. CDR3 nucleotide sequence: TGTGCCAGCACCCTGGACAGGGGGGACATCTACGAGCAGTACTTC.

The chain is built from TRBV29-1 and TRBJ1-1, with D possibly matching TRBD1 (6 bases). CDR1 SQVTM and CDR2 ANQGSEA come from the germline V gene. The CDR3 loop spans 14 amino acids. V was cut by 2 bases and J by 4 bases, with 14 bases left in between. CDR3 region: CSVESQGSGTEAFF. CDR3 nucleotides: TGCAGCGTTGAATCCCAGGGGAGCGGCACTGAAGCTTTCTTT.

V and J are TRBV10-1 and TRBJ2-1; weak D call: TRBD2 (6 bases). Trimming left V 3 bases short and J 5 bases short, with 11 bases between. This CDR3 comprises 14 residues. Germline V gives CDR1 WNHNN, CDR2 SYGVQD (reference sequence). The CDR3 sequence is CASSDRGINNEQFF. In DNA form, the CDR3 reads TGCGCCAGCAGTGATCGCGGGATTAACAATGAGCAGTTCTTC.

The chain links TRBV30 to TRBJ1-1, with TRBD1 matching 8 bases. CDR3 length equals 14 residues. Per the germline V gene, CDR1 is GTSNPN and CDR2 is SVGIG (reference sequence). V was clipped by 2 bases and J by 3 bases; unmatched bases: 5. The DNA for the CDR3 is TGTGCCTGGAGTCCCGACAGGGGTTACACTGAAGCTTTCTTT. It codes for CAWSPDRGYTEAFF.

The CDR3 DNA reads as TGTGCCAGCAGTCAAATAGAGACCCAGTACTTC. It translates to CASSQIETQYF. The rearrangement joins TRBV6-1 to TRBJ2-5; no definite D call. The CDR3 covers 11 residues. CDR1 is MNHNS, CDR2 SASEGT, per germline. V lost 5 bases and J 4 bases, leaving 5 bases between the germline ends.

V and J are TRBV19 and TRBJ2-3; D perhaps matches TRBD2 (6 bases). Germline-derived CDR1 and CDR2 are LNHDA and SQIVND (reference sequence). Trimming took 7 bases from V and 0 from J, leaving 14 bases between them. CDR3 length: 15 residues. The DNA for the CDR3 is TGTGCCAGTACCTCCGGGGGAGCGAGCACAGATACGCAGTATTTT. It codes for CASTSGGASTDTQYF.

This clone was found once. The chain uses TRBV6-5 and TRBJ2-1, with TRBD1 matching over 7 bases. V gave up 6 bases and J gave up 2 bases; unmatched junction bases: 7. Germline CDR1 is MNHEY and CDR2 is SVGAGI. This CDR3 spans 15 amino acids. The CDR3 reads CASRRDRETYNEQFF. The CDR3 coding sequence is TGTGCCAGCAGGAGAGACAGGGAAACCTACAATGAGCAGTTCTTC.

This chain uses TRBV5-1 with TRBJ2-2, with TRBD1 as a possible D gene (6 bases). This CDR3 spans 15 amino acids. Germline CDR1 and CDR2: SGHRS and YFSETQ. V gave up 2 bases and J gave up 1 base, with 9 bases separating them. CDR3 bases: TGCGCCAGCAGCTTTGACAGGATGAACACCGGGGAGCTGTTTTTT. It is translated as CASSFDRMNTGELFF.

This rearrangement joins TRBV6-4 to TRBJ1-1; D possibly corresponds to TRBD1 (6 bases). Trimming removed 7 bases at V and 0 bases at J, with 18 bases between. The CDR3 spans 16 residues. Germline CDR1 MRHNA, CDR2 SNTAGT. CDR3 nucleotide sequence: TGTGCCAGCACTCGAGGTTGGACAGTTATGAACACTGAAGCTTTCTTT. Translating it yields CASTRGWTVMNTEAFF.

This chain joins TRBV7-8 and TRBJ2-7; D gene unclear. Germline CDR1 and CDR2: SGHVS and FQNEAQ. The CDR3 runs to 15 residues. V dropped 0 bases and J dropped 0 bases, with 9 bases sitting between them. DNA of the CDR3: TGTGCCAGCAGCTTAGCGCCGGGTAGCTCCTACGAGCAGTACTTC. Its translation: CASSLAPGSSYEQYF.

In DNA, the CDR3 is TGCAGTGCTACTCAAGAGACCCAGTACTTC. The encoded protein is CSATQETQYF. The genes are TRBV20-1 and TRBJ2-5; no reliable D call. Trimming took 4 bases from V and 2 from J, leaving 2 bases between them. Germline CDR1 reads DFQATT; CDR2 reads SNEGSKA (reference sequence). This CDR3 has 10 residues.

This clone was observed a few times. The rearrangement joins TRBV21-1 to TRBJ2-5; TRBD1, the table's D call, lacks a check against the DNA. TRBV21-1 has pseudogene status. The CDR3 runs 15 residues. The CDR3 reads CASSIRDRRQETQYF. DNA for the CDR3: TGTGCCAGCAGCATACGGGACAGGCGTCAAGAGACCCAGTACTTC.

The V gene is TRBV5-6, the J gene TRBJ2-7, with 7 bases that match TRBD1. The CDR3 consists of 18 residues. Germline CDR1 and CDR2: SGHDT and YYEEEE. The trim removed 4 bases at V and 3 bases at J, leaving 19 bases unmatched. The CDR3 region is CASSEDRSRPQRDYEQYF. Written as DNA, the CDR3 is TGTGCCAGCAGCGAGGACAGGTCCCGGCCCCAACGAGACTACGAGCAGTACTTC. Together with reference TRBV5-6 and TRBJ2-7, the CDR3 gives the full variable domain: DAGVTQSPTHLIKTRGQQVTLRCSPKSGHDTVSWYQQALGQGPQFIFQYYEEEERQRGNFPDRFSGHQFPNYSSELNVNALLLGDSALYLCASSEDRSRPQRDYEQYFGPGTRLTVT.

Turning to this clone: Other nucleotide sequences in the sample specify the same CDR3. The rearrangement links TRBV5-4 to TRBJ2-1; TRBD2 matches at 11 bases. Germline values: CDR1 SGHNT, CDR2 YYREEE (reference sequence). The CDR3 contains 15 residues. V lost 1 base, J lost 7 bases, and 4 bases stayed unmatched. The CDR3, as DNA: TGTGCCAGCAGCTTGAAGCTAGCGGGAGGTAATGAGCAGTTCTTC. This sequence encodes CASSLKLAGGNEQFF.

The chain recombines TRBV27 with TRBJ1-1, with D perhaps TRBD1 (6 bases). The CDR3 loop spans 11 amino acids. The V end lost 10 bases, the J end lost 8 bases, and 14 bases lay between the germline ends. CDR1 is MNHEY, CDR2 SMNVEV, per germline (reference sequence). The CDR3: CATWGGAEAFF. CDR3 DNA: TGTGCCACCTGGGGGGGGGCAGAAGCTTTCTTT.

The sample holds a few counts of this clone. The J gene is TRBJ1-6, the V gene TRBV11-3; a possible D gene is TRBD1 (5 bases). The length of the CDR3 is 15 residues. Between the trimmed V and J ends, which lost 2 bases and 9 bases, there was a span of 14 bases. CDR1 is SGHNT, CDR2 YENEEA, per germline. The CDR3 bases are TGTGCCAGCAGCTTATTCCGGACAACGACTTCACCCCTCCACTTT. It yields the protein CASSLFRTTTSPLHF.

The chain has TRBV9 and TRBJ2-1; tentative D call: TRBD2 (6 bases). The germline V and J ends were trimmed by 2 bases and 7 bases, with 10 bases remaining between them. This CDR3 comprises 13 residues. The germline V gene encodes CDR1 SGDLS and CDR2 YYNGEE. CDR3 sequence reads: CASSVGGGNEQFF. The CDR3 DNA reads TGTGCCAGCAGCGTCGGTGGGGGGAATGAGCAGTTCTTC.